This T cell receptor (beta chain) was captured in a study of shared clonotypes between healthy human individuals. In germline, CDR1 is SGHDT, CDR2 YYEEEE. J lost 4 bases, V lost 4 bases, and 1 base had no gene match. This CDR3 region has 13 residues. Assay runs were performed at deep level. The method was immunoSEQ multiplex PCR; TCRdb's version includes in-frame clones alone and lacks a portion of them. Of roughly 2.1 million clones in the sample, about 92% were seen once. Terminally differentiated effector memory CD45RA+ cells were left out of the naive CD8 fraction, which was CD45RO-negative and positively selected for CCR7.

The sequencing input was naive CD8+ T cells from PBMCs. This chain uses TRBV5-6 with TRBJ1-4; 7 bases match TRBD1. This sequence was found in a man younger than 35 in good health. Some clones in this sample may be carry-over from other donors' samples. The chain's CDR3 is CASSPGGNEKLFF. For the CDR3, the DNA is TGTGCCAGCAGCCCAGGGGGTAATGAAAAACTGTTTTTT.